The TCR beta chain described here comes from a study of blood T cell repertoires in COVID-19. Study-wide background: COVID-19 samples from acute and convalescent phases originated in the United States, Italy and Spain. T cells, B-cell-depleted T cells, or PBMCs supplied cDNA or gDNA.

Original data processing: Nucleated cell number was recorded as an estimate derived from reference gene primer amplification. Measured with immunoSEQ multiplex PCR; TCRdb has only the in-frame clones, and not every one. That table furnishes V, J and clone size, whereas the DNA furnished D and trimming. Of roughly 140,000 clones listed, around four fifths were seen once; the top ten hold 38%. This CDR3 contains 16 residues. J gave up 7 bases and V 2 bases, and 6 bases lay outside the gene matches. Germline CDR1 reads MNHNS; CDR2 reads SASEGT. The chain carries TRBV6-1 and TRBJ1-6; TRBD1 matches 9 bases. The origin of this receptor is a human donor in a cohort sampled during active COVID-19. Sample: peripheral blood. This CDR3 is CASSERLGQGNSPLHF. The CDR3 region has the DNA TGTGCCAGCAGTGAAAGGTTGGGACAGGGAAATTCACCCCTCCACTTT.